The present TCR beta chain was sequenced within a study of T-cell reconstitution after alpha-beta-depleted transplantation in children. Germline-derived CDR1 and CDR2 are DFQATT and SNEGSKA (reference sequence). Deletions cut 0 bases from V and 5 bases from J, with 17 bases between. CDR3 length: 15 amino acids. It was with unique molecular identifiers that the TCRbeta library was prepared. TCRdb analysed the PCR reads with MiXCR anew, one entry per CDR3 protein. The table shows some 640,000 distinct CDR3 sequences, with roughly 15% occurring only once. A few counts support this clonotype. The clonotype was recovered from a human donor who donated a stem cell graft to a child with acute myeloid leukemia. The material was PBMCs from the stem cell graft donor, obtained from the stem cell graft. V is TRBV20-1 and J is TRBJ2-7; D perhaps matches TRBD1 (6 bases). The CDR3, as DNA: TGCAGTGCTAGAGATGGGTCAACAGGGCGCCACGAGCAGTACTTC. It translates to CSARDGSTGRHEQYF.